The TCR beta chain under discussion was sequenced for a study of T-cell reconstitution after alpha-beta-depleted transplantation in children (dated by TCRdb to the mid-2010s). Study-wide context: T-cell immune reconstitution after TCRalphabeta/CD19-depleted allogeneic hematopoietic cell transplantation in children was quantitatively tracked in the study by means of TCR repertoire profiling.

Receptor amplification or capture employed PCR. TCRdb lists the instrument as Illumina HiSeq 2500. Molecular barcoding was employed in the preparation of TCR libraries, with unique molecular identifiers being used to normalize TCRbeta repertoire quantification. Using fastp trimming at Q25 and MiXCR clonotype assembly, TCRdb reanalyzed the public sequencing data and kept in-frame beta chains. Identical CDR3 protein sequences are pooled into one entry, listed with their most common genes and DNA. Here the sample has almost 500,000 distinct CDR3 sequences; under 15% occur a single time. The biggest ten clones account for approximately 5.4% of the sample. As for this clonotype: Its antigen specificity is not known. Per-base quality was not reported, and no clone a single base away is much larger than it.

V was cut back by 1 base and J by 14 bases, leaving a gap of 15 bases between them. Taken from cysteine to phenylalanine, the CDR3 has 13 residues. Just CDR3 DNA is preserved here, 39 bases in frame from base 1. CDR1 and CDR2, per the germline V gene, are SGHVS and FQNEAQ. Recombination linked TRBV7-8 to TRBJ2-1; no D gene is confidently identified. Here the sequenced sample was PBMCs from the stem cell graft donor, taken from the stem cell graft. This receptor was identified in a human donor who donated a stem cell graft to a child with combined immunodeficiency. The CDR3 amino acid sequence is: CASSLGNTETKFF. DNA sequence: TGTGCCAGCAGCTTAGGAAATACAGAAACGAAGTTCTTC.